The clone carrying this TCR beta chain was observed a single time. The target antigen is unknown. Germline assignment: CDR1 DFQATT and CDR2 SNEGSKA (reference sequence). Trimming removed 5 bases from V and 3 bases from J; junction bases left unmatched: 12. This CDR3 has 15 amino acids. This entry comes from a study of T cell repertoires in cytomegalovirus infection. Across the study: The authors relied on CMV epitopes, both recently identified HLA-C-restricted and well-studied HLA-B-restricted. In public TCR beta signatures, there were indications of both CMV infection and matching HLA type. Broader study findings: Of the TCR beta families, the public ones yielded a cumulative frequency that identified carriers of CMV plus the relevant HLA. It was HLA-C-restricted CMV-specific TCR beta clonotypes that dominated the response ex vivo.

TCRdb independently ran MiXCR on the reads; one entry per CDR3 protein. Of roughly 920,000 distinct CDR3 sequences in the sample, 31% were seen once. The clonotype was recovered from a human donor in good health (CMV status not recorded). Some clones in this sample may be carry-over from other donors' samples. Source: cultured CD8+ T cells from PBMCs, taken from culture after CMV antigen stimulation. This sequence joins TRBV20-1 and TRBJ2-7; 8 nucleotides align to TRBD1. The CDR3 sequence is CSAPSGDRGIYEQYF. CDR3 nucleotide sequence: TGCAGTGCTCCTTCAGGAGACAGGGGAATCTACGAGCAGTACTTC.